This T cell receptor beta chain stems from a study of cytomegalovirus exposure and HLA in healthy donors. Using immunoSEQ multiplex PCR, the repertoire was profiled, and TCRdb retains in-frame clones only, with some absent. The data contain fewer than 200,000 clones, 86% of them seen just once; the ten biggest clones take up 2% to 3%. Per germline, CDR1 MDHEN and CDR2 SYDVKM. Trimming took 5 bases from V and 9 from J, leaving 17 bases between them. The CDR3 is 14 amino acids. The TCR was taken from a man between 18 and 29 years old in good health and CMV-seropositive. The chain couples TRBV28 to TRBJ2-1, with a possible D match to TRBD2 (5 bases). Sequenced input: PBMCs. CDR3 bases: TGTGCCAGCAGTATACCAGAGGGATCGACTGAGCAGTTCTTC. It yields the protein CASSIPEGSTEQFF.